This T cell receptor beta chain was recorded in a study of shared clonotypes between healthy human individuals. Sorted-subset replicate PCRs used roughly 210 ng of genomic DNA. This amount corresponded to tens of thousands of T cell genomes. Assay: immunoSEQ multiplex PCR; the TCRdb copy retains only in-frame clones and omits some. The data show 2 million to 2.5 million clones, with approximately 95% seen just once and about 0.13% held by the top ten. Note on this clone: Its antigen is unknown.

Findings and limits, study-wide: Generally, estimated richness proved larger in naive subsets than it did in memory subsets.

V dropped 4 bases and J dropped 8; count of bases not matched to a gene: 14. CDR1 is SGHRS and CDR2 is YFSETQ in the germline V gene. The CDR3 covers 16 residues. The chain has TRBV5-1 and TRBJ1-4, with 7 bases that match TRBD1. The clonotype originates from a young man in good health. Material: naive CD4+ T cells sorted from blood. Subset given: CD45RA+ positively selected. CDR3 region: CASSRAPQGSTEKLFF. CDR3 bases: TGCGCCAGCAGCCGGGCCCCACAGGGGTCAACGGAAAAACTGTTTTTT.